These 8 T cell receptor beta chains were all obtained from the same sample, sequenced in a study of OX40 agonist ivuxolimab in advanced cancers. Generated by immunoSEQ multiplex PCR, the TCRdb table keeps only in-frame clones and is missing some. The repertoire holds roughly 42,000 clones, with around 93% as singletons. The specimen comprised CD4+ or CD8+ T cells sorted from blood, sampled in a trial of the OX40 agonist ivuxolimab. Receptor source: an adult with an advanced solid tumor such as melanoma, head and neck, liver or kidney cancer.

J is TRBJ2-5 and V is TRBV5-6; D gene uncertain. Germline V gene lookup returns CDR1 SGHDT and CDR2 YYEEEE. This CDR3 has 14 amino acids. V was shortened by 0 bases and J by 3 bases, with 9 bases between the two germline ends. The CDR3, as DNA: TGTGCCAGCAGCTTGGGGCTAGGAGAAGAGACCCAGTACTTC. Amino acids: CASSLGLGEETQYF.

The chain couples TRBV19 to TRBJ2-1; D possibly uses TRBD1 or TRBD2 (5 bases each). The CDR3 spans 16 residues. The germline V gene encodes CDR1 LNHDA and CDR2 SQIVND (reference sequence). The germline V and J ends were trimmed by 5 bases and 0 bases, with 14 bases remaining between them. The DNA for the CDR3 is TGTGCCAGTAGTTCGGGGCGGCCAAGCTCCTACAATGAGCAGTTCTTC. Its translation: CASSSGRPSSYNEQFF. Using reference TRBV19 and TRBJ2-1 for the parts outside the CDR3, the full variable domain is DGGITQSPKYLFRKEGQNVTLSCEQNLNHDAMYWYRQDPGQGLRLIYYSQIVNDFQKGDIAEGYSVSREKKESFPLTVTSAQKNPTAFYLCASSSGRPSSYNEQFFGPGTRLTVL.

The chain employs TRBV7-8 and TRBJ2-7; possibly TRBD1 or TRBD2 for D (6 bases each). Trimming took 1 base from V and 6 from J, leaving 13 bases between them. The CDR3 covers 14 residues. The germline V gene has CDR1 SGHVS and CDR2 FQNEAQ. CDR3 loop: CASSLDSRGGEQYF. The CDR3 DNA follows: TGTGCCAGCAGCTTAGATTCCAGGGGAGGCGAGCAGTACTTC.

The CDR3 reads CAWSENYEQYF. CDR3 DNA sequence: TGTGCCTGGAGTGAAAATTACGAGCAGTACTTC. The chain combines TRBV30 with TRBJ2-7; D is undetermined. CDR3 length equals 11 residues. The V end was cut by 1 base, the J end by 4 bases, with 5 bases between. Looked up from germline, CDR1 is GTSNPN and CDR2 is SVGIG (reference sequence).

The rearrangement uses TRBV11-3 and TRBJ2-1, with 8 bases identical to TRBD1. The CDR3 runs 16 residues. CDR1 is SGHNT and CDR2 is YENEEA in the germline V gene. Trimming took 6 bases from V and 2 from J; bases not matched to a gene: 9. The chain's CDR3 is CASSSPDRDPYNEQFF. CDR3 sequence (DNA): TGTGCCAGCAGTTCCCCGGACAGGGACCCCTACAATGAGCAGTTCTTC.

The V gene is TRBV4-1, the J gene TRBJ2-1; TRBD2 matches at 10 bases. This CDR3 comprises 18 residues. Losses at the gene ends were 1 base for V and 5 bases for J; bases not matched to a gene: 11. The germline V gene encodes CDR1 MGHRA and CDR2 YSYEKL. CDR3 amino acids: CASSQAPAGGPGNNEQFF. CDR3 nucleotide sequence: TGCGCCAGCAGCCAAGCCCCAGCGGGAGGGCCTGGAAACAATGAGCAGTTCTTC.

The chain uses TRBV6-1 and TRBJ1-3; the D gene is possibly TRBD1 (6 bases). This CDR3 has 14 amino acids. V was pared by 2 bases and J by 8 bases, with 13 bases between. Per germline, CDR1 MNHNS and CDR2 SASEGT. CDR3 nucleotides: TGTGCCAGCAGTGAACGTCAGGGGACGGACACCATATATTTT. This translates into CASSERQGTDTIYF.

The genes are TRBV27 and TRBJ2-7; 8 nucleotides line up with TRBD2. The trim removed 6 bases at V and 6 bases at J, leaving 16 bases unmatched. CDR3 size: 16 residues. Germline V gene sequence: CDR1 MNHEY, CDR2 SMNVEV (reference sequence). In DNA form, the CDR3 reads TGTGCCAGCAGACCCTCGGGGGGGCTGCGGTGGTCCGAGCAGTACTTC. This codes for CASRPSGGLRWSEQYF.